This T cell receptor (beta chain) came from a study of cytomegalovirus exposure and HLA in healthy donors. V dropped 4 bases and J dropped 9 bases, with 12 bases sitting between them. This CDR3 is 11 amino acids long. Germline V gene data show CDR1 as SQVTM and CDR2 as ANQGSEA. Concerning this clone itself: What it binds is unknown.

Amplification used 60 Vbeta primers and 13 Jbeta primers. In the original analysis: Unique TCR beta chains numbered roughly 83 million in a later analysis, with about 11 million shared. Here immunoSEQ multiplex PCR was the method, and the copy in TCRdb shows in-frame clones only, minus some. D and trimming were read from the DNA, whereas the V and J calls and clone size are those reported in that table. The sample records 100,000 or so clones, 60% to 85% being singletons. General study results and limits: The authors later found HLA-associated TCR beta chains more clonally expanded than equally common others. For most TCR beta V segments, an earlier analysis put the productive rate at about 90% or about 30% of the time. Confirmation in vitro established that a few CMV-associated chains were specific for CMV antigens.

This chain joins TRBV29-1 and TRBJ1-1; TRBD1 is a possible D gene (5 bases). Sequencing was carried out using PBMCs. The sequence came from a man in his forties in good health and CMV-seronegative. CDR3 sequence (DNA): TGCAGCGTTGGGGCAGGGTGGAAAGCTTTCTTT. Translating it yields CSVGAGWKAFF.